A selection of T cell receptor beta chains follows, all from one sample in a study of radiotherapy plus CTLA-4 blockade in lung cancer. Profiling relied on immunoSEQ multiplex PCR, and the TCRdb table lists in-frame clones only, not all of them. The sample has roughly 92,000 clones; around 85% are singletons. Sequenced here: peripheral blood, sampled from a patient treated with radiotherapy plus ipilimumab. The receptors come from a human donor with non-small cell lung cancer who had a partial response to radiotherapy plus ipilimumab. Each CDR3 is given with its conserved first and last residue. The order of the fields is J gene, clone size, D gene, V gene, CDR3 protein, CDR3 DNA. D genes are given only for firm matches. Part of the rows lack a size; the others show once, few, many or a class for expanded clones.

J: TRBJ2-3; size: .; D: .; V: TRBV5-1; CDR3: CASSFSAPGTDTQYF; DNA: TGCGCCAGCAGCTTCAGCGCCCCGGGGACAGATACGCAGTATTTT
J: TRBJ2-1; size: .; D: TRBD2; V: TRBV4-1; CDR3: CASSRQSGGLGYNEQFF; DNA: TGCGCCAGCAGCCGCCAAAGCGGGGGGCTAGGTTACAATGAGCAGTTCTTC
J: TRBJ2-2; size: .; D: TRBD1; V: TRBV28; CDR3: CASTVPGTGVRANTGELFF; DNA: TGTGCCAGCACCGTACCCGGGACAGGGGTCCGCGCGAACACCGGGGAGCTGTTTTTT
J: TRBJ1-1; size: once; D: .; V: TRBV30; CDR3: CAWSSGDTSQSTEAFF; DNA: TGTGCCTGGAGTTCAGGGGATACCTCTCAGAGCACTGAAGCTTTCTTT
J: TRBJ1-5; size: .; D: TRBD1; V: TRBV10-3; CDR3: CAIGQEGNQPQHF; DNA: TGTGCCATTGGACAGGAGGGCAATCAGCCCCAGCATTTT
J: TRBJ1-4; size: .; D: .; V: TRBV19; CDR3: CASSIRGYGANEKLFF; DNA: TGTGCCAGTAGTATTCGGGGGTACGGGGCTAATGAAAAACTGTTTTTT
J: TRBJ1-2; size: .; D: .; V: TRBV6-5; CDR3: CASSLAGGRGYTF; DNA: TGTGCCAGCAGCCTCGCGGGGGGCAGGGGCTACACCTTC
J: TRBJ1-2; size: .; D: .; V: TRBV9; CDR3: CASSPRVTGNYGYTF; DNA: TGTGCCAGCAGCCCCCGGGTCACAGGGAACTATGGCTACACCTTC
J: TRBJ2-5; size: .; D: .; V: TRBV7-9; CDR3: CASSLASGRETQYF; DNA: TGTGCCAGCAGCTTAGCCTCGGGGAGGGAGACCCAGTACTTC
J: TRBJ1-2; size: .; D: .; V: TRBV19; CDR3: CASNPQGVDGYTF; DNA: TGTGCCAGTAACCCCCAGGGTGTTGATGGCTACACCTTC
J: TRBJ1-1; size: .; D: .; V: TRBV30; CDR3: CASGTEIITEAFF; DNA: TGTGCCTCAGGTACAGAAATTATCACTGAAGCTTTCTTT
J: TRBJ1-5; size: once; D: .; V: TRBV18; CDR3: CASSPSADNQPQHF; DNA: TGTGCCAGCTCACCATCGGCGGATAATCAGCCCCAGCATTTT
J: TRBJ1-2; size: .; D: .; V: TRBV6-5; CDR3: CASRKSGGEGYTF; DNA: TGTGCCAGCCGTAAGAGTGGCGGTGAGGGCTACACCTTC
J: TRBJ2-5; size: .; D: .; V: TRBV4-2; CDR3: CASSQAPSSETQYF; DNA: TGTGCCAGCAGCCAAGCTCCTAGTTCAGAGACCCAGTACTTC
J: TRBJ2-7; size: .; D: .; V: TRBV11-3; CDR3: CASSLWGDEQYF; DNA: TGTGCCAGCAGCCTTTGGGGGGACGAGCAGTACTTC
J: TRBJ1-5; size: few; D: .; V: TRBV6-5; CDR3: CASGGQSNQPQHF; DNA: TGTGCCAGCGGCGGACAGAGCAATCAGCCCCAGCATTTT
J: TRBJ2-3; size: .; D: TRBD1; V: TRBV19; CDR3: CASSDRATDTQYF; DNA: TGTGCCAGTAGCGACAGGGCCACAGATACGCAGTATTTT
J: TRBJ2-1; size: .; D: TRBD2; V: TRBV28; CDR3: CASRVGGLAGSVSEQFF; DNA: TGTGCCAGCAGGGTTGGGGGACTAGCGGGGAGTGTGAGTGAGCAGTTCTTC
J: TRBJ2-3; size: .; D: .; V: TRBV5-1; CDR3: CASSPGVHEGTDTQYF; DNA: TGCGCCAGCAGTCCGGGAGTCCACGAGGGCACAGATACGCAGTATTTT
J: TRBJ2-7; size: once; D: TRBD2; V: TRBV7-2; CDR3: CASSLVVSGSGEQYF; DNA: TGTGCCAGCAGCTTAGTGGTTAGCGGGAGCGGCGAGCAGTACTTC
J: TRBJ2-7; size: .; D: TRBD1; V: TRBV28; CDR3: CASSRTGAAYEQYF; DNA: TGTGCCAGCAGCAGGACAGGGGCAGCCTACGAGCAGTACTTC
J: TRBJ1-1; size: .; D: TRBD1; V: TRBV19; CDR3: CASSISRGSTEAFF; DNA: TGTGCCAGTAGTATAAGCAGGGGGAGCACTGAAGCTTTCTTT
J: TRBJ2-2; size: once; D: TRBD2; V: TRBV5-1; CDR3: CASSPGLAVNTGELFF; DNA: TGCGCCAGCAGCCCCGGACTAGCAGTGAACACCGGGGAGCTGTTTTTT
J: TRBJ1-4; size: .; D: TRBD1; V: TRBV4-2; CDR3: CASNPVEGAREKLFF; DNA: TGTGCCAGCAACCCCGTGGAGGGGGCGCGGGAAAAACTGTTTTTT
J: TRBJ2-7; size: .; D: .; V: TRBV27; CDR3: CASSATGYEQYF; DNA: TGTGCCAGCAGTGCGACAGGCTACGAGCAGTACTTC
J: TRBJ1-2; size: .; D: .; V: TRBV29-1; CDR3: CSVEDRLGYTF; DNA: TGCAGCGTTGAAGACAGGCTCGGCTACACCTTC
J: TRBJ1-5; size: .; D: .; V: TRBV28; CDR3: CASSLGMSGGLQPQHF; DNA: TGTGCCAGCAGTTTAGGTATGAGCGGGGGGCTCCAGCCCCAGCATTTT
J: TRBJ1-2; size: .; D: .; V: TRBV15; CDR3: CATSRDQSAGYGYTF; DNA: TGTGCCACCAGCAGAGATCAATCCGCAGGGTATGGCTACACCTTC
J: TRBJ1-5; size: .; D: .; V: TRBV7-9; CDR3: CASSLGRGWPQHF; DNA: TGTGCCAGCAGCTTAGGCAGGGGCTGGCCCCAGCATTTT
J: TRBJ2-3; size: .; D: .; V: TRBV15; CDR3: CATSRDSGRGPSTDTQYF; DNA: TGTGCCACCAGCAGAGATAGCGGGCGGGGGCCTAGCACAGATACGCAGTATTTT
J: TRBJ1-2; size: .; D: .; V: TRBV19; CDR3: CASSTTGEGYGYTF; DNA: TGTGCCAGTAGTACGACAGGAGAAGGCTATGGCTACACCTTC
J: TRBJ2-1; size: .; D: .; V: TRBV6-5; CDR3: CASRLGLGNEQFF; DNA: TGTGCCAGCAGACTGGGCCTGGGCAATGAGCAGTTCTTC